Following are 16 T cell receptor beta chains from one sample sequenced in a study of T cell clonality in common variable immunodeficiency. Produced via immunoSEQ multiplex PCR; TCRdb's table is partial and in-frame only. The sample includes under 45,000 clones, none of them occurring once. Sequencing was done on a sample of peripheral blood mononuclear cells. These receptors were obtained from a person aged 18 to 75 in good health.

In its sample, this clone was seen many times. The CDR3 goes on 3 residues after the read ends, and that part is filled in from the germline J gene. This chain connects TRBV24-1 to TRBJ2-1; TRBD1 matches 9 bases. This CDR3 is 16 amino acids long. Germline loops: CDR1 KGHDR, CDR2 SFDVKD. Trimming took 0 bases from V and 1 from J; bases not matched to a gene: 0. CDR3 loop: CATSDLGTGSYNEQFF. The sequenced CDR3 bases are TGTGCCACCAGTGATTTGGGGACAGGGTCCTACAATGAG.

This clone has ten or more counts. The CDR3 end is not reached by the read, which stops 3 residues before it; the germline J gene fills it in. The V gene is TRBV6-1, the J gene TRBJ2-2; D not certain. Germline CDR1 is MNHNS and CDR2 is SASEGT. Trimming left V 4 bases short and J 2 bases short, with 11 bases between. This CDR3 has 15 residues. The CDR3 bases that were read are TGTGCCAGCAGTGTGAACAGAGTAAACACCGGGGAG. Translation: CASSVNRVNTGE. The whole CDR3 protein is CASSVNRVNTGELFF.

This clone turned up a few times. The missing CDR3 end, 3 residues past where the read stops, is filled in from the germline J gene. V gene TRBV30 combines with J gene TRBJ2-6, with no clear D. Germline lookup yields CDR1 GTSNPN and CDR2 SVGIG (reference sequence). This CDR3 contains 13 residues. Trimming took 1 base from V and 9 from J, leaving 10 bases between them. Incomplete CDR3 DNA: TGTGCCTGGAGTGGATGGGCCCGCAACGTC. Its translation is CAWSGWARNV. The complete CDR3 reads CAWSGWARNVLTF.

This clone was detected ten times or more. Read sequence stops 3 residues before the CDR3 end, and the germline J gene provides the missing end. This chain connects TRBV7-3 to TRBJ2-7; the match to TRBD2 covers 10 bases. This CDR3 comprises 14 residues. CDR1 is SGHTA and CDR2 is FQGTGA in the germline V gene. V lost 4 bases to trimming and J lost 5 bases; unmatched junction nucleotides: 5. CDR3 DNA (partial): TGTGCCAGCAGCTCCTTAGCGGGAGGCGACGAG. Protein: CASSSLAGGDE. The full-length CDR3 reads as CASSSLAGGDEQYF.

This clone was found many times. With the read ending 3 residues before the CDR3 end, the germline J gene is used to fill in that end. The rearrangement uses TRBV5-4 and TRBJ1-6; D is unclear. V lost 6 bases to trimming and J lost 10 bases, with 17 bases between them. Per the germline V gene, CDR1 is SGHNT and CDR2 is YYREEE (reference sequence). The CDR3 loop spans 14 amino acids. The chain's CDR3 is CASTPSGSESPLHF. The DNA read from the CDR3 is TGTGCCAGCACCCCGAGCGGGTCGGAGTCACCC.

This clone was seen many times. The read ends 3 residues before the CDR3 terminus; that terminus is restored from the germline J gene. This sequence joins TRBV11-1 and TRBJ1-1, with TRBD1 identical over 8 bases. Germline CDR1 reads SGHAT; CDR2 reads FQDESV (reference sequence). The V and J ends lost 1 base and 7 bases, in that order; junction bases with no gene match: 5. The CDR3 has 14 residues. The CDR3: CASSLEGTGFEAFF. Incomplete CDR3 DNA: TGTGCCAGCAGCTTAGAAGGGACAGGCTTTGAA.

This clone appeared many times. From the germline J gene comes the end of the CDR3, since the read stops 3 residues before it. J is TRBJ1-5 and V is TRBV15; the D is unclear. Per germline, CDR1 LNHNV and CDR2 YYDKDF (reference sequence). The CDR3 has 18 amino acids. V was cut by 1 base and J by 1 base, with 17 bases left in between. CDR3 DNA (partial): TGTGCCACCAGCAGAGGCCGGGGAGTGGACCCGAGCAATCAGCCC. Translation: CATSRGRGVDPSNQP. The CDR3, in full, reads CATSRGRGVDPSNQPQHF.

Points on this clone: Read data end 3 residues before the CDR3 end; the end is taken from the germline J gene. The rearrangement uses TRBV7-2 and TRBJ1-1, with 9 bases that match TRBD1. The length of the CDR3 is 15 residues. J lost 4 bases, V lost 5 bases, and 8 bases had no gene match. The germline V gene has CDR1 SGHTA and CDR2 FQGNSA. The CDR3 DNA, read in part, is TGTGCCAGCAGCCGCAGGACAGGGGTGGGCACTGAA. Amino acids: CASSRRTGVGTE. The entire CDR3 is CASSRRTGVGTEAFF.

This clone was found many times. From the germline J gene comes the end of the CDR3, since the read stops 3 residues before it. The genes are TRBV19 and TRBJ1-1; D not resolved. This CDR3 region has 14 residues. Trimming removed 3 bases from V and 1 base from J, with 9 bases in between. The germline V gene has CDR1 LNHDA and CDR2 SQIVND (reference sequence). CDR3 loop: CASSMLHPNTEAFF. The covered CDR3 bases are TGTGCCAGTAGTATGTTACACCCGAACACTGAA. Supplemented by reference TRBV19 and TRBJ1-1, the full variable domain reads DGGITQSPKYLFRKEGQNVTLSCEQNLNHDAMYWYRQDPGQGLRLIYYSQIVNDFQKGDIAEGYSVSREKKESFPLTVTSAQKNPTAFYLCASSMLHPNTEAFFGQGTRLTVV.

This clone has ten or more counts. From the germline J gene comes the end of the CDR3, since the read stops 3 residues before it. The chain combines TRBV19 with TRBJ2-7; maybe TRBD1 (7 bases). CDR1 LNHDA and CDR2 SQIVND come from the germline V gene (reference sequence). CDR3 size: 13 residues. V was clipped by 5 bases and J by 4 bases, with 12 bases between them. The CDR3 reads CASSAGQTYEQYF. The sequenced part of the CDR3 DNA is TGTGCCAGTAGTGCGGGACAGACTTACGAG.

Many counts were recorded for this clone. The sequenced part of the CDR3 DNA is TGTGCCAGCAGCCGAGGACAGTACCAAGAGACC. This codes for CASSRGQYQET. The whole CDR3 protein is CASSRGQYQETQYF. This chain joins TRBV11-2 and TRBJ2-5, with D maybe TRBD1 (6 bases). The CDR3 goes on 3 residues after the read ends, and that part is filled in from the germline J gene. The germline V and J ends were trimmed by 5 bases and 0 bases, with 10 bases remaining between them. The CDR3 contains 14 residues. Germline CDR1 SGHAT, CDR2 FQNNGV.

This clone was counted many times. The DNA ends 3 residues before the CDR3 does, and the rest of the CDR3 is filled in from the germline J gene. V gene TRBV2 combines with J gene TRBJ2-1; D may correspond to TRBD1 or TRBD2 (5 bases each). V was trimmed by 4 bases and J by 4 bases, leaving 11 bases between them. CDR1 is SNHLY, CDR2 FYNNEI, per germline. This CDR3 region has 14 residues. The CDR3 here is CASSGGVGYNEQFF. The sequenced part of the CDR3 DNA is TGTGCCAGCAGTGGAGGGGTAGGGTACAATGAG.

This clone was counted ten times or more. From the germline J gene comes the end of the CDR3, since the read stops 3 residues before it. The chain has TRBV19 and TRBJ1-5; D might be TRBD1 (5 bases). This CDR3 contains 15 residues. Between the trimmed V and J ends, which lost 7 bases and 0 bases, there was a span of 13 bases. Germline V gene data show CDR1 as LNHDA and CDR2 as SQIVND (reference sequence). Here the CDR3 reads CASTGQKHSNQPQHF. CDR3 DNA, as far as it was read: TGTGCCAGTACCGGACAAAAGCATAGCAATCAGCCC.

This clone showed up many times. The read comes to an end 3 residues before the CDR3 does, leaving the germline J gene to fill in the end. This chain uses TRBV7-2 with TRBJ2-7; 9 bases align to TRBD1. Germline CDR1 is SGHTA and CDR2 is FQGNSA. The CDR3 is made up of 15 amino acids. J was trimmed by 3 bases and V by 5 bases; bases with no gene match: 8. The sequenced part of the CDR3 DNA is TGTGCCAGCAGCCAACCTTGGACAGGGGACTACGAG. Its translation is CASSQPWTGDYE. The full CDR3 protein is CASSQPWTGDYEQYF.

In this sample, this clone turned up a few times. From the germline J gene comes the end of the CDR3, since the read stops 3 residues before it. V is TRBV5-8 and J is TRBJ1-5, with D maybe TRBD1 (5 bases). Germline CDR1 is SGHTS and CDR2 is YDEGEE. CDR3 size: 14 residues. V lost 6 bases, J lost 0 bases, and 10 bases lay in between. The sequenced CDR3 bases are TGTGCCAGCAAGACAGAAACTAGCAATCAGCCC. Translated: CASKTETSNQP. The full CDR3 reads CASKTETSNQPQHF.

This clone was detected many times. Read data end 3 residues before the CDR3 end; the end is taken from the germline J gene. V usage is TRBV5-1 and J usage is TRBJ1-2, with D hard to call. The V gene lost 4 bases and the J gene lost 3 bases, with 16 bases spanning the gap. The germline V gene has CDR1 SGHRS and CDR2 YFSETQ. CDR3 size: 15 residues. The sequenced CDR3 bases are TGCGCCAGCAGCCCCCTCGCAGGTCACCACTATGGC. This encodes CASSPLAGHHYG. The whole CDR3 is CASSPLAGHHYGYTF. Complete variable domain (other parts from reference TRBV5-1 and TRBJ1-2): KAGVTQTPRYLIKTRGQQVTLSCSPISGHRSVSWYQQTPGQGLQFLFEYFSETQRNKGNFPGRFSGRQFSNSRSEMNVSTLELGDSALYLCASSPLAGHHYGYTFGSGTRLTVV.